The sequence of this T cell receptor beta chain was determined in a study of blood T cell repertoires in COVID-19. The wider study: Material from acute and convalescent COVID-19 was sourced from the United States, Italy and Spain. Sources were T cells, B-cell-depleted T cells, or PBMCs; the material itself was cDNA or gDNA.

Followed longitudinally, the Seattle patients had been enrolled during active infection. The authors' processing: Amplification from reference gene primers served as the basis for estimated nucleated cell counts. This table comes from immunoSEQ multiplex PCR, and its TCRdb copy is limited to in-frame clones, with some not included. Clone size and the V and J calls come from that table; the DNA yielded D and trimming. The table lists 350,000 to 450,000 clones, 70% to 90% of them singletons, with roughly 7.2% in the top ten. Germline assignment: CDR1 SGHTS and CDR2 YDEGEE. V was clipped by 0 bases and J by 7 bases; unmatched bases: 6. CDR3 length equals 14 residues.

The chain joins TRBV5-8 to TRBJ2-7, with 8 bases aligning to TRBD1. Sequences were obtained from peripheral blood. The source is a woman aged 55-69 years with COVID-19, enrolled during active disease. CDR3 coding DNA: TGTGCCAGCAGCTTGGGTTACAGGGGGAATGAGCAGTACTTC. Translated: CASSLGYRGNEQYF. Combining the CDR3 with reference TRBV5-8 and TRBJ2-7 gives the whole variable domain EAGVTQSPTHLIKTRGQQATLRCSPISGHTSVYWYQQALGLGLQFLLWYDEGEERNRGNFPPRFSGRQFPNYSSELNVNALELEDSALYLCASSLGYRGNEQYFGPGTRLTVT.